This record covers a single TCR beta chain. What it binds is not known. Unique molecular identifiers were in the cDNA, with template-switch universal primer binding. TCRdb itself ran the 5' RACE reads through MiXCR, one entry per CDR3 protein. The sample lists 450,000 to 650,000 distinct CDR3 sequences, approximately 16% occurring once. The CDR3 is made up of 16 amino acids. The J segment lost 6 bases and the V segment lost 3 bases, leaving 5 bases of the junction unmatched. Per germline, CDR1 KGHDR and CDR2 SFDVKD. This record belongs to a study of identical twins. General observations from the study: Memory repertoires lacked the insertion deficit that abundant cord blood beta clonotypes showed. Conclusions were based on cross-sectional statistical analysis, without following the same donors.

These same data were also listed under a study on yellow fever vaccine responses in identical twins.

This TCR derives from a woman aged 18 to 35 in good health. The rearrangement links TRBV24-1 to TRBJ2-1; 12 nucleotides align to TRBD2. Source material: CD4+ T cells sorted from blood. The CDR3 reads CATSDLAGGTFNEQFF. The CDR3 region has the DNA TGTGCCACCAGTGATCTAGCGGGGGGGACCTTCAATGAGCAGTTCTTC.